This paragraph covers one TCR beta chain sequence. The antigen it binds to is not known. The input lacks base qualities; no much larger clone sits a single base away. The CDR3 numbers 15 residues from cysteine through phenylalanine. Only the CDR3 DNA stays, 45 bases, in frame from base 1. The CDR1 and CDR2 encoded by the germline V gene are SQVTM and ANQGSEA. V was cut back by 6 bases and J by 0 bases, leaving a gap of 17 bases between them. The data derive from a study of blood T cells in healthy people across ages (dated by TCRdb to between 2015 and 2017). Looking at the study overall: In model experiments, roughly one uniquely barcoded TCR beta cDNA molecule per two T cells was captured by template switching. Using deep sequencing normalized with unique cDNA molecular identifiers, the study measured how TCR beta repertoire diversity changes with age. Donors were grouped into four age groups: young (average about 15 years), middle-aged (roughly 38), aged (approximately 67) and long-lived (over 80). To avoid experimental bias, donors of different ages were distributed randomly across sequencing lanes. Using the same blood draw, the study looked at two additional independent replicas of 1 million unique cDNA reads for two donors, one aged 18 to 30 and the other aged 80 or older.

The protocol used for the library was 5' RACE. This sample was sequenced with an Illumina HiSeq 2500. A second PCR of roughly 7 to 11 cycles was performed with a sample-barcoded 5' primer and a J-beta primer mix. Each TCR beta cDNA molecule received a unique molecular identifier from a template-switch 5' adaptor carrying 12 random nucleotides. Each sample yielded at least 2.5 million CDR3-containing paired-end reads. The Mint cDNA synthesis kit, primed by a TRBC-specific oligonucleotide, was used to synthesize first-strand cDNA from all RNA. All cDNA was treated with uracil-DNA glycosylase and then went through a first 18-cycle PCR with the universal primers M1SS and BC2_uni_R. On the authors' methods: For normalization, 1 million high-quality reads, each with a distinct molecular identifier, were randomly selected from each sample. Instead of being binned into consensus sequences, reads with shared molecular identifiers were discarded. MiTCR, with a Q25 quality threshold and the strictest error-elimination algorithm, was used for CDR3 identification, clonotype clustering and error correction. Lower-bound total TCR beta diversity was estimated with a nonparametric unseen species model using Euler transformation. The raw public data were reprocessed by TCRdb itself: fastp quality trimming at Q25, MiXCR clonotype calling, in-frame beta chains only. One record per CDR3 amino acid sequence lists the most common genes and DNA. None of the V and J calls come from the authors' own analysis; TCRdb made them. The sample contains more than 650,000 distinct CDR3 sequences, approximately 22% of them found a single time. The ten top clones hold under 25% of the sample.

The paper as a whole reports these results and caveats: Because donor CMV infection status was unknown, age-related changes in expanded clonotypes were potentially confounded. Estimates of total diversity based on one million sequenced T cells were regarded as lower bounds and as underestimates. Observed TCR beta diversity per million T cells fell roughly linearly with age, and a significant reduction was already apparent by age about 43. Compared with the aged group, more naive CD4+ T cells, fewer expanded clones and increased TCR diversity were shown by the long-lived group, suggesting age selection. There was a strong correlation between observed TCR beta diversity and the percentage of naive T cells measured by flow cytometry. Conclusive comparison of naive and antigen-experienced compartments was prevented by the profiling of bulk unsorted PBMCs.

Donors were a few dozen systemically healthy Caucasian individuals from Russia aged 6 to 90 years. Each donor gave ten milliliters of peripheral blood, collected into EDTA-treated Vacutainer tubes. Ficoll-Paque density-gradient centrifugation was used to isolate PBMCs, with at least 7 million obtained per sample. Total RNA, at least 6 micrograms per sample, was extracted from PBMCs with Trizol reagent. For every donor, flow cytometry on a PBMC aliquot measured the percentage of naive CD45RAhigh/CD27high T cells. Input material: blood. This receptor was taken from a man between 65 and 85 years old in good health. The V and J segments used are TRBV29-1 and TRBJ1-1, with no reliable assignment of the D segment. CDR3 loop: CSVTGAAIMNTEAFF. Read as DNA, the sequence is TGCAGCGTAACCGGAGCAGCGATCATGAACACTGAAGCTTTCTTT. Where the CDR3 stops, the reference TRBV29-1 and TRBJ1-1 genes take over; the full variable domain is SAVISQKPSRDICQRGTSLTIQCQVDSQVTMMFWYRQQPGQSLTLIATANQGSEATYESGFVIDKFPISRPNLTFSTLTVSNMSPEDSSIYLCSVTGAAIMNTEAFFGQGTRLTVV.